This T cell receptor (beta chain) originates from a study of blood T cell repertoires in COVID-19. Study-level background: Sources were T cells, B-cell-depleted T cells, or PBMCs; the material itself was cDNA or gDNA.

The CDR3 extends over 16 amino acids. CDR1 is LGHDT, CDR2 YNNKEL, per germline (reference sequence). J lost 4 bases, V lost 1 base, and 7 bases had no gene match. Participants' own reports of clinical history determined their cohort assignment. In the authors' workflow: Nucleated cell number was recorded as an estimate derived from reference gene primer amplification. The repertoire was sequenced with immunoSEQ multiplex PCR; TCRdb's copy has only in-frame clones and lacks some. The DNA gave D and trimming, while V, J and clone size come from that table. Of approximately 270,000 clones listed, about 90% are singletons.

The material sequenced was PBMCs or T cells enriched from blood (not recorded which). The clonotype was recovered from a human donor in a cohort exposed to, infected with or recovered from COVID-19 (not recorded which). The donor label of this sample is uncertain. The rearrangement uses TRBV3-1 (or the pseudogene TRBV3-2) and TRBJ2-3; 8 nucleotides line up with TRBD2. Here the CDR3 DNA reads TGTGCCAGCAGCCAAGTCACCGGGGGGGGGCCAGATACGCAGTATTTT. Protein: CASSQVTGGGPDTQYF.